These T cell receptor beta chains were read from a single sample in a study of blood T cell repertoires in COVID-19. Method: immunoSEQ multiplex PCR; TCRdb's copy keeps in-frame clones and lacks some. Of roughly 76,000 clones in the sample, around 88% are singletons; the top ten hold roughly 8.5%. The sequenced material came from peripheral blood. These receptors were collected from a man in his thirties or forties with acute or convalescent COVID-19. The CDR3 runs from the conserved cysteine through the conserved F or W. The D gene is left open where the match is weak. Clone size is not always given. Where it is, it says once, few, many or a class for expanded clones.

V gene: TRBV2; J gene: TRBJ1-3; clone size: NA; D gene: NA; CDR3 protein: CASSPPLQGVDRNTIYF; CDR3 DNA: TGTGCCAGCAGTCCGCCCCTACAGGGTGTTGATAGAAACACCATATATTTT
V gene: TRBV5-5; J gene: TRBJ1-6; clone size: NA; D gene: TRBD1; CDR3 protein: CASSSWTGDRNSPLHF; CDR3 DNA: TGTGCCAGCAGCTCCTGGACAGGGGATAGGAATTCACCCCTCCACTTT
V gene: TRBV5-1; J gene: TRBJ1-1; clone size: NA; D gene: TRBD1; CDR3 protein: CASSLGQGGQDTEAFF; CDR3 DNA: TGCGCCAGCAGCCTGGGACAGGGAGGTCAGGACACTGAAGCTTTCTTT
V gene: TRBV7-3; J gene: TRBJ1-5; clone size: NA; D gene: NA; CDR3 protein: CASSFGQGQPQHF; CDR3 DNA: TGTGCCAGCAGCTTTGGGCAGGGTCAGCCCCAGCATTTT
V gene: TRBV19; J gene: TRBJ1-2; clone size: NA; D gene: TRBD1; CDR3 protein: CASSSHSTGALGYTF; CDR3 DNA: TGTGCCAGTAGTTCCCACTCGACAGGGGCACTTGGCTACACCTTC
V gene: TRBV4-1; J gene: TRBJ2-3; clone size: NA; D gene: TRBD2; CDR3 protein: CASSRILAGVRETDTQYF; CDR3 DNA: TGCGCCAGCAGCCGTATACTAGCGGGAGTGAGAGAGACAGATACGCAGTATTTT
V gene: TRBV5-1; J gene: TRBJ2-3; clone size: once; D gene: NA; CDR3 protein: CASSLPTRSSTDTQYF; CDR3 DNA: TGCGCCAGCAGCCTCCCGACTCGTTCTAGCACAGATACGCAGTATTTT
V gene: TRBV28; J gene: TRBJ1-5; clone size: NA; D gene: NA; CDR3 protein: CASSLDRWDQPQHF; CDR3 DNA: TGTGCCAGCAGTTTAGACAGGTGGGATCAGCCCCAGCATTTT
V gene: TRBV4-1; J gene: TRBJ2-3; clone size: NA; D gene: TRBD2; CDR3 protein: CASSKHGLGSTDTQYF; CDR3 DNA: TGCGCCAGCAGCAAACATGGACTAGGTAGCACAGATACGCAGTATTTT
V gene: TRBV6-4; J gene: TRBJ2-2; clone size: NA; D gene: NA; CDR3 protein: CASSDREDTGELFF; CDR3 DNA: TGTGCCAGCAGTGACAGGGAGGACACCGGGGAGCTGTTTTTT
V gene: TRBV14; J gene: TRBJ2-1; clone size: NA; D gene: NA; CDR3 protein: CASSQALGQFF; CDR3 DNA: TGTGCCAGCAGCCAAGCTCTCGGGCAGTTCTTC
V gene: TRBV6-2/TRBV6-3; J gene: TRBJ2-3; clone size: NA; D gene: NA; CDR3 protein: CASSTGDSRRDTQYF; CDR3 DNA: TGTGCCAGCAGCACCGGGGACTCCCGCAGGGATACGCAGTATTTT
V gene: TRBV11-2; J gene: TRBJ1-3; clone size: NA; D gene: NA; CDR3 protein: CASSTGSGNTIYF; CDR3 DNA: TGTGCCAGCAGCACGGGCTCTGGAAACACCATATATTTT
V gene: TRBV12-3/TRBV12-4; J gene: TRBJ2-3; clone size: NA; D gene: NA; CDR3 protein: CASSFFGTDTQYF; CDR3 DNA: TGTGCCAGCAGTTTCTTCGGGACAGATACGCAGTATTTT
V gene: TRBV27; J gene: TRBJ2-2; clone size: NA; D gene: NA; CDR3 protein: CAGSPRGAGNTGELFF; CDR3 DNA: TGTGCCGGCAGTCCCCGAGGAGCGGGTAACACCGGGGAGCTGTTTTTT
V gene: TRBV7-9; J gene: TRBJ2-7; clone size: NA; D gene: TRBD2; CDR3 protein: CASSLRLAGGRAYEQYF; CDR3 DNA: TGTGCCAGCAGCTTAAGACTAGCGGGAGGGCGCGCCTACGAGCAGTACTTC
V gene: TRBV7-2; J gene: TRBJ2-1; clone size: NA; D gene: TRBD2; CDR3 protein: CASRTGTSSYNEQFF; CDR3 DNA: TGTGCCAGCAGGACCGGGACTAGCTCCTACAATGAGCAGTTCTTC
V gene: TRBV3-1/TRBV3-2; J gene: TRBJ1-1; clone size: once; D gene: TRBD1; CDR3 protein: CASSQGGDSMNTEAFF; CDR3 DNA: TGTGCCAGCAGCCAAGGTGGGGACAGCATGAACACTGAAGCTTTCTTT
V gene: TRBV5-5; J gene: TRBJ2-1; clone size: NA; D gene: NA; CDR3 protein: CASTGIYNEQFF; CDR3 DNA: TGTGCCAGCACCGGGATTTACAATGAGCAGTTCTTC
V gene: TRBV29-1; J gene: TRBJ2-1; clone size: NA; D gene: TRBD2; CDR3 protein: CSVEGVTSGELVNEQFF; CDR3 DNA: TGCAGCGTTGAAGGGGTGACTAGCGGGGAGCTGGTCAATGAGCAGTTCTTC
V gene: TRBV18; J gene: TRBJ1-5; clone size: NA; D gene: NA; CDR3 protein: CASSPRQGNQPQHF; CDR3 DNA: TGTGCCAGCTCGCCCCGCCAGGGGAACCAGCCCCAGCATTTT
V gene: TRBV25-1; J gene: TRBJ1-3; clone size: NA; D gene: NA; CDR3 protein: CASRTGGGGAGNTIYF; CDR3 DNA: TGTGCCAGCAGGACAGGTGGGGGGGGAGCTGGAAACACCATATATTTT
V gene: TRBV5-4; J gene: TRBJ2-1; clone size: NA; D gene: TRBD2; CDR3 protein: CASSPGLAGGNEQFF; CDR3 DNA: TGTGCCAGCAGCCCGGGACTAGCGGGAGGAAATGAGCAGTTCTTC
V gene: TRBV6-4; J gene: TRBJ1-5; clone size: NA; D gene: NA; CDR3 protein: CASSDSGRTINQPQHF; CDR3 DNA: TGTGCCAGCAGTGACTCTGGGAGGACCATCAATCAGCCCCAGCATTTT
V gene: TRBV7-2; J gene: TRBJ1-3; clone size: once; D gene: NA; CDR3 protein: CASSRDTSSGNTIYF; CDR3 DNA: TGTGCCAGCAGTAGGGACACGAGCTCTGGAAACACCATATATTTT
V gene: TRBV18; J gene: TRBJ2-5; clone size: NA; D gene: NA; CDR3 protein: CASSPQYQETQYF; CDR3 DNA: TGTGCCAGCTCACCCCAGTACCAAGAGACCCAGTACTTC
V gene: TRBV27; J gene: TRBJ2-7; clone size: NA; D gene: TRBD1; CDR3 protein: CASSINDRAEQYF; CDR3 DNA: TGTGCCAGCAGTATCAACGACAGGGCAGAGCAGTACTTC